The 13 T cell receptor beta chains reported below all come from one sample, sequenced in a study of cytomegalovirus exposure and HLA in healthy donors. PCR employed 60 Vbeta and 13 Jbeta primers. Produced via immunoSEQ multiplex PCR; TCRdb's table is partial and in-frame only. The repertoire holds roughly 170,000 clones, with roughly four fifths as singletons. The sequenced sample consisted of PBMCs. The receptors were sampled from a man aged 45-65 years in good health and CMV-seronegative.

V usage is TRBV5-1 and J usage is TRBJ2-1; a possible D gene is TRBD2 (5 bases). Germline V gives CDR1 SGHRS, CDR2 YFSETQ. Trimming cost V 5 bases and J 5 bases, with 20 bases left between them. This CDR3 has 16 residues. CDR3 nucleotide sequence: TGCGCCAGCAGTGTAGGGTTCGGCGGAGGCAACAATGAGCAGTTCTTC. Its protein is CASSVGFGGGNNEQFF.

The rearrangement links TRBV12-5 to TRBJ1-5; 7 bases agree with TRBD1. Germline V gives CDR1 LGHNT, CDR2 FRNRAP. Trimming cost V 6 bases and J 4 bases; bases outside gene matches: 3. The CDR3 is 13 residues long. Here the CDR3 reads CASGGQRNQPQHF. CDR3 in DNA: TGTGCTAGTGGGGGACAGCGAAATCAGCCCCAGCATTTT.

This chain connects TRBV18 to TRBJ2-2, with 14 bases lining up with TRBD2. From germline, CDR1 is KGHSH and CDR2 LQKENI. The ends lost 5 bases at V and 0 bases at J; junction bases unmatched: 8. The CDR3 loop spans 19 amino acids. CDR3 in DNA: TGTGCCAGCTCATCTCGGACTAGCGGGGGGCTATCGAACACCGGGGAGCTGTTTTTT. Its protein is CASSSRTSGGLSNTGELFF. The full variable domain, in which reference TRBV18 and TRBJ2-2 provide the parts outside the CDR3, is NAGVMQNPRHLVRRRGQEARLRCSPMKGHSHVYWYRQLPEEGLKFMVYLQKENIIDESGMPKERFSAEFPKEGPSILRIQQVVRGDSAAYFCASSSRTSGGLSNTGELFFGEGSRLTVL.

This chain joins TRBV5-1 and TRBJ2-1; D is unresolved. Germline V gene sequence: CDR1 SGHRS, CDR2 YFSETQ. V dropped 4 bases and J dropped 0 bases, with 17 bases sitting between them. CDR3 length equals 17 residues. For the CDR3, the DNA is TGCGCCAGCAGCCCGACGATGGGCCCGAGCTCCTACAATGAGCAGTTCTTC. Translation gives CASSPTMGPSSYNEQFF.

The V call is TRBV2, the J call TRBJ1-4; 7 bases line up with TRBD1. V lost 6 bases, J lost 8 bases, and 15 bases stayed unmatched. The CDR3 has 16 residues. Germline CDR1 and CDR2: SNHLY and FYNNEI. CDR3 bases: TGTGCCAGCAGCCCGACGGGACAGCGCGTCGGAGAAAAACTGTTTTTT. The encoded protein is CASSPTGQRVGEKLFF.

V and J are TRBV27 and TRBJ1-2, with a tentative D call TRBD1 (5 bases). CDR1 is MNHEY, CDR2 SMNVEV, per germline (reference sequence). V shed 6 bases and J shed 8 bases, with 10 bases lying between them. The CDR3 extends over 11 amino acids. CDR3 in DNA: TGTGCCAGCAGCCCAGGGTGGGGCTACACCTTC. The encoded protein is CASSPGWGYTF.

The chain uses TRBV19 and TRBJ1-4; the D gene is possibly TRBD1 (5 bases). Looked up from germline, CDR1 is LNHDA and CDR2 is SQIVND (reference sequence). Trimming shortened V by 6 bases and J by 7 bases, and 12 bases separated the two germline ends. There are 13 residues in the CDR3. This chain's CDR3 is CASRSGTVEKLFF. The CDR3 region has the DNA TGTGCCAGTAGATCAGGGACTGTTGAAAAACTGTTTTTT.

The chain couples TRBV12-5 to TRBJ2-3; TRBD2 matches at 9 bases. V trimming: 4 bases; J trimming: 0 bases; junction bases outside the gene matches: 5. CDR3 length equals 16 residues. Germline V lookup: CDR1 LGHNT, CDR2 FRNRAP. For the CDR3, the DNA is TGTGCTAGTGGTTGGGGGCGGGGGGGGAGCACAGATACGCAGTATTTT. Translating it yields CASGWGRGGSTDTQYF.

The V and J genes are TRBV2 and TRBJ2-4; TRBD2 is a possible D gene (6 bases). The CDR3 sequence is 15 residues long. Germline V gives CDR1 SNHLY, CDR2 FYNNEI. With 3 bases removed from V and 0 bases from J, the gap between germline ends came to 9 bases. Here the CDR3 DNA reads TGTGCCAGCAGTGATTGGAGGGTAGCCAAAAACATTCAGTACTTC. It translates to CASSDWRVAKNIQYF.

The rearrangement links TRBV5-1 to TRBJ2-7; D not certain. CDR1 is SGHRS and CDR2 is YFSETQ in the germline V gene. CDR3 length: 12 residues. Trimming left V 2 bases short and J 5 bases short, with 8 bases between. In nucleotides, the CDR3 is TGCGCCAGCAGCTTAAGTAGCAACGAGCAGTACTTC. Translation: CASSLSSNEQYF.

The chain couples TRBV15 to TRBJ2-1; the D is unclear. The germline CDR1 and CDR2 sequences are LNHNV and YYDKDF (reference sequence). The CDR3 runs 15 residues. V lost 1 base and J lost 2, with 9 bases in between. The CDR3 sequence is CATSRVAGAYNEQFF. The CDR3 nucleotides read TGTGCCACCAGCAGAGTGGCAGGCGCCTACAATGAGCAGTTCTTC.

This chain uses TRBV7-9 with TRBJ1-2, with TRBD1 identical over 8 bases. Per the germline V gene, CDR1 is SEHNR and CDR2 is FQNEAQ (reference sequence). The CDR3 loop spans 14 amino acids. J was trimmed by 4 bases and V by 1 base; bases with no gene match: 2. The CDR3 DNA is TGTGCCAGCAGCTTAGTCGACAGGGGCTATGGCTACACCTTC. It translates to CASSLVDRGYGYTF. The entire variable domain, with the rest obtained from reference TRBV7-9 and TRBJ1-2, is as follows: DTGVSQNPRHKITKRGQNVTFRCDPISEHNRLYWYRQTLGQGPEFLTYFQNEAQLEKSRLLSDRFSAERPKGSFSTLEIQRTEQGDSAMYLCASSLVDRGYGYTFGSGTRLTVV.

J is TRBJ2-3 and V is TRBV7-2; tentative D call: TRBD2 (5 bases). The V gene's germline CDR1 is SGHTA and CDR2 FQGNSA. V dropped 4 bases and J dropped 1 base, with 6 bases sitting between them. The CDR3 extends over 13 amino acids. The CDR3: CASSSGGTDTQYF. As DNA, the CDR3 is TGTGCCAGCAGCTCCGGGGGCACAGATACGCAGTATTTT.